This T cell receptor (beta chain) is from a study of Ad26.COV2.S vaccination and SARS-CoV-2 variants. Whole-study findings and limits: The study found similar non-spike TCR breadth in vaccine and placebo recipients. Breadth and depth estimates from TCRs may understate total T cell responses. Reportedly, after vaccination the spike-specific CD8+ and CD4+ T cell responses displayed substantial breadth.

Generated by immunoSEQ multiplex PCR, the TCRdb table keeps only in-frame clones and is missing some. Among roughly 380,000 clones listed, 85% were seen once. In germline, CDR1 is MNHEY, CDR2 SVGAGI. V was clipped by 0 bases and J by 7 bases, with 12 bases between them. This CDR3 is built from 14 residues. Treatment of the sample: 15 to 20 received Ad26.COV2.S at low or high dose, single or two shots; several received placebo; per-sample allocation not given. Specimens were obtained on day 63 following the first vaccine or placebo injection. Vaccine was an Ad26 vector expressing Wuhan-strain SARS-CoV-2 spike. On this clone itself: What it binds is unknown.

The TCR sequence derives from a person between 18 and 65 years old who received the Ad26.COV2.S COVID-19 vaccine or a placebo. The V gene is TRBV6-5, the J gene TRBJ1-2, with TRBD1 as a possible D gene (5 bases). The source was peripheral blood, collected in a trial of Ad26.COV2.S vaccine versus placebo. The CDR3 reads CASSYSRGDSGYTF. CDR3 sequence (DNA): TGTGCCAGCAGTTACTCGAGAGGGGATAGTGGCTACACCTTC.